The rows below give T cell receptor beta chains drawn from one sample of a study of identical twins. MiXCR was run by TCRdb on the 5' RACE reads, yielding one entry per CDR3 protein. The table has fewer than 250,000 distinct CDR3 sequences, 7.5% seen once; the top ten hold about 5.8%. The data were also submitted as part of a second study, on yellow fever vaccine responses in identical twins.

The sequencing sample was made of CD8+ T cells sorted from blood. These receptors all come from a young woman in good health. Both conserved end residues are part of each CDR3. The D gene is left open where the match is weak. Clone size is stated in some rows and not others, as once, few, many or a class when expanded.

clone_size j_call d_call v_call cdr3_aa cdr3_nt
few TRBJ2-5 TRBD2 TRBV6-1 CASSDGGESWETQYF TGTGCCAGCAGTGATGGGGGGGAGTCTTGGGAGACCCAGTACTTC
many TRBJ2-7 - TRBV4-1 CASSQDLTLQYF TGCGCCAGCAGCCAAGATTTGACTCTGCAGTACTTC
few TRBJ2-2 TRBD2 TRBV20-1 CSARGWGLMNTGELFF TGCAGTGCTAGAGGATGGGGACTAATGAACACCGGGGAGCTGTTTTTT
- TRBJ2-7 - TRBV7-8 CASSHGHEGSYEQYF TGTGCCAGCAGTCACGGTCATGAGGGCTCCTACGAGCAGTACTTC
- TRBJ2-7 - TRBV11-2 CASSLVPHFGGSGHSYEQYF TGTGCCAGCAGCTTAGTTCCCCACTTCGGGGGTAGCGGTCACTCCTACGAGCAGTACTTC
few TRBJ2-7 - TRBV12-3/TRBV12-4 CASSIGTPNSYEQYF TGTGCCAGCAGTATTGGGACACCGAACTCCTACGAGCAGTACTTC
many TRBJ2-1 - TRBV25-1 CASSEEGYNEQFF TGTGCCAGCAGTGAAGAGGGGTACAATGAGCAGTTCTTC
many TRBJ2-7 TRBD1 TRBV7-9 CASSTTDRYEQYF TGTGCCAGCAGCACAACGGACAGGTACGAGCAGTACTTC
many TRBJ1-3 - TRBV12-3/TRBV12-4 CASSLGAGPSGNTIYF TGTGCCAGCAGTTTAGGGGCAGGTCCCTCTGGAAACACCATATATTTT
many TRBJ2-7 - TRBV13 CASSFSGSEYEQYF TGTGCCAGCAGCTTCAGTGGATCTGAGTACGAGCAGTACTTC
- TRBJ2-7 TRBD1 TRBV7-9 CASSKNTGDYEQYF TGTGCCAGCAGCAAAAATACAGGGGACTACGAGCAGTACTTC
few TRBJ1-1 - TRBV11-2 CASSLGGPGSEAFF TGTGCCAGCAGCTTAGGGGGCCCCGGGTCTGAAGCTTTCTTT
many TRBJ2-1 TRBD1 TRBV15 CATSRDRGQVYNEQFF TGTGCCACCAGCAGAGATAGGGGACAGGTCTACAATGAGCAGTTCTTC
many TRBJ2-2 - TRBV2 CASKVLSTAHTGELFF TGTGCCAGCAAAGTCCTTTCCACGGCCCACACCGGGGAGCTGTTTTTT
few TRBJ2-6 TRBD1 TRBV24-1 CATSDSGQVYSGANVLTF TGTGCCACCAGTGATTCCGGACAGGTTTACTCTGGGGCCAACGTCCTGACTTTC
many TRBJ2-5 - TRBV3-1 CASRADGSQETQYF TGTGCCAGCAGAGCGGACGGGAGTCAAGAGACCCAGTACTTC
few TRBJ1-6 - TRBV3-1 CASSQDSHSPLHF TGTGCCAGCAGCCAAGATTCGCATTCACCCCTCCACTTT
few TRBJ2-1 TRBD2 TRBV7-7 CASSEASGGFYEQFF TGTGCCAGCAGCGAGGCTAGCGGGGGTTTCTATGAGCAGTTCTTC
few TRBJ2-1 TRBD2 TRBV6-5 CASRPAGTRLFF TGTGCCAGCAGACCGGCCGGGACTAGGTTGTTCTTC
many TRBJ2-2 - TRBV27 CASSLKVAGELFF TGTGCCAGCAGTTTAAAGGTGGCCGGGGAGCTGTTTTTT
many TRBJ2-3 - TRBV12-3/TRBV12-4 CASSSGRYTDTQYF TGTGCCAGCAGTTCGGGCCGATATACAGATACGCAGTATTTT
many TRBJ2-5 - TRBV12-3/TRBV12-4 CASSQAWPWGTQYF TGTGCCAGCAGCCAGGCCTGGCCGTGGGGGACCCAGTACTTC
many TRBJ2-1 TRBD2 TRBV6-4 CASSDSLLADEQFF TGTGCCAGCAGTGACTCGTTACTAGCGGATGAGCAGTTCTTC
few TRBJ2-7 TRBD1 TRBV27 CASSPPTGDYEQYF TGTGCCAGCAGTCCCCCGACAGGGGACTACGAGCAGTACTTC
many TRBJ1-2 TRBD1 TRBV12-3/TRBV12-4 CASRGTGNGYTF TGTGCCAGCAGAGGGACAGGGAATGGCTACACCTTC
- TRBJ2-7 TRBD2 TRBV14 CASSQAGRGFEQYF TGTGCCAGCAGCCAAGCGGGGCGGGGGTTCGAGCAGTACTTC
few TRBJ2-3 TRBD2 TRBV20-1 CSASRTSGGGADTQYF TGCAGTGCTAGTAGGACTAGCGGGGGGGGAGCAGATACGCAGTATTTT
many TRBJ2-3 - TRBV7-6 CASSLASADTQYF TGTGCCAGCAGCTTAGCCTCAGCCGATACGCAGTATTTT
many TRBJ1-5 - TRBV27 CASSLGADQPQHF TGTGCCAGCAGTTTAGGTGCGGATCAGCCCCAGCATTTT
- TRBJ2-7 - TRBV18 CASSPPGAYEQYF TGTGCCAGCTCTCCTCCGGGGGCGTACGAGCAGTACTTC
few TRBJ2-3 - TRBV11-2 CASSLDQGGASTDTQYF TGTGCCAGCAGCTTAGATCAGGGGGGGGCCAGCACAGATACGCAGTATTTT
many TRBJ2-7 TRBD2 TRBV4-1 CASSQMGLAGDPEQYF TGCGCCAGCAGCCAAATGGGACTAGCGGGAGATCCCGAGCAGTACTTC
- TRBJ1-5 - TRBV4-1 CASSQEGAGANQPQHF TGCGCCAGCAGCCAAGAAGGGGCCGGGGCCAATCAGCCCCAGCATTTT
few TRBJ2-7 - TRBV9 CASSVGTGVMEQYF TGTGCCAGCAGCGTAGGCACTGGGGTAATGGAGCAGTACTTC
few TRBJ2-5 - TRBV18 CASSPKQQETQYF TGTGCCAGCTCACCAAAACAGCAAGAGACCCAGTACTTC
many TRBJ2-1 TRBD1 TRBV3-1 CASSQGTAWDEQFF TGTGCCAGCAGCCAGGGGACAGCTTGGGATGAGCAGTTCTTC
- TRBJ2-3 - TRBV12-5 CASGPLGTKDTQYF TGTGCTAGTGGCCCGCTCGGGACCAAGGATACGCAGTATTTT
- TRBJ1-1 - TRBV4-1 CASSQEGVGTEAFF TGCGCCAGCAGCCAAGAAGGCGTCGGTACTGAAGCTTTCTTT
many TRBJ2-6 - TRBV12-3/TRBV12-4 CASSPGANVLTF TGTGCCAGCAGTCCTGGGGCCAACGTCCTGACTTTC
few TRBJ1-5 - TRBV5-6 CASSLLGGMAQPQHF TGTGCCAGCAGCTTGTTGGGCGGGATGGCTCAGCCCCAGCATTTT
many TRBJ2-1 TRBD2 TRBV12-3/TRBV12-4 CASTFTSGRAKQFF TGTGCCAGCACGTTTACAAGCGGGAGGGCTAAGCAGTTCTTC
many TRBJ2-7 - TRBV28 CASSLGRREQYF TGTGCCAGCAGTTTAGGGCGACGCGAGCAGTACTTC
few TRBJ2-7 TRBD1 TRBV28 CASSPLLSGTDYEQYF TGTGCCAGCAGTCCGCTCCTTTCCGGGACAGACTACGAGCAGTACTTC
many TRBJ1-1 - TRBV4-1 CASSQERTANTEAFF TGCGCCAGCAGCCAAGAGAGGACGGCGAACACTGAAGCTTTCTTT
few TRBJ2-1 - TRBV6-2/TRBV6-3 CASSYIASRRAEQFF TGTGCCAGCAGTTACATCGCGTCCCGCCGGGCGGAGCAGTTCTTC
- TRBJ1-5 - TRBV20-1 CSARALNQPQHF TGCAGTGCTAGAGCATTGAATCAGCCCCAGCATTTT
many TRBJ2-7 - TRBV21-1 CASRKDRDGYEQYF TGTGCCAGCAGGAAGGACAGGGATGGATACGAGCAGTACTTC
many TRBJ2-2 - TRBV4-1 CASSVRTGGVDTGELFF TGCGCCAGCAGCGTACGTACAGGGGGGGTAGACACCGGGGAGCTGTTTTTT
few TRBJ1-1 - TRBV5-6 CASSWGEGAEAFF TGTGCCAGCAGCTGGGGAGAGGGGGCTGAAGCTTTCTTT
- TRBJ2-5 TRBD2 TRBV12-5 CASGPNSRLAGGETQYF TGTGCTAGTGGTCCAAACTCCCGACTAGCGGGGGGAGAGACCCAGTACTTC
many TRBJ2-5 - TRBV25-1 CASSDNRVFGETQYF TGTGCCAGCAGTGACAACAGGGTCTTCGGAGAGACCCAGTACTTC
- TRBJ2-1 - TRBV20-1 CSARDPLATSSYNEQFF TGCAGTGCTAGAGATCCCCTAGCGACAAGCTCCTACAATGAGCAGTTCTTC
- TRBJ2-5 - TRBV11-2 CASSHRGAGPYETQYF TGTGCCAGCAGCCACAGGGGTGCGGGACCCTACGAGACCCAGTACTTC